These 20 T cell receptor beta chains were sequenced from one sample in a study of blood T cell repertoires in COVID-19. Sequencing was performed with immunoSEQ multiplex PCR; in TCRdb, only in-frame clones are kept and a portion is missing. This table holds approximately 250,000 clones, 75% to 90% found once. Sequences were obtained from peripheral blood. The source of these receptors is a woman aged 70-85 years with COVID-19, enrolled during active disease.

The chain combines TRBV10-3 with TRBJ1-4; D gene ambiguous. The V gene lost 3 bases and the J gene lost 8 bases, with 10 bases spanning the gap. CDR1 and CDR2 (germline): ENHRY, SYGVKD. CDR3 length: 13 amino acids. The DNA of the CDR3 is TGTGCCATCAGTGAAGGTCCAGGAGAAAAACTGTTTTTT. It yields the protein CAISEGPGEKLFF.

The V call is TRBV14, the J call TRBJ1-1; no reliable D call. Germline V gene sequence: CDR1 SGHDN, CDR2 FVKESK. The ends were cut back, 1 base at V and 2 bases at J, with 8 bases in the middle. The CDR3 has 14 residues. The CDR3 region is CASSQVARNTEAFF. The CDR3 region has the DNA TGTGCCAGCAGCCAAGTAGCGAGAAACACTGAAGCTTTCTTT. Filled out from reference TRBV14 and TRBJ1-1, the complete variable domain reads EAGVTQFPSHSVIEKGQTVTLRCDPISGHDNLYWYRRVMGKEIKFLLHFVKESKQDESGMPNNRFLAERTGGTYSTLKVQPAELEDSGVYFCASSQVARNTEAFFGQGTRLTVV.

The V gene is TRBV10-3, the J gene TRBJ1-1; 10 nucleotides match TRBD1. This CDR3 has 17 residues. V trimming: 7 bases; J trimming: 1 base; junction bases outside the gene matches: 12. From germline, CDR1 is ENHRY and CDR2 SYGVKD. The chain's CDR3 is CAINPTGGDPRNTEAFF. CDR3 in DNA: TGTGCCATCAACCCGACAGGGGGCGATCCCAGGAACACTGAAGCTTTCTTT.

J is TRBJ1-2 and V is TRBV30; D is possibly TRBD1 (6 bases). With 8 bases removed from V and 4 bases from J, the gap between germline ends came to 14 bases. This CDR3 is 12 amino acids long. Germline CDR1 reads GTSNPN; CDR2 reads SVGIG (reference sequence). The CDR3 DNA reads as TGTGCCGGCCGGACAGCCGGCTATGGCTACACCTTC. Protein: CAGRTAGYGYTF.

The chain couples TRBV28 to TRBJ1-1; D might be TRBD1 (5 bases). Germline CDR1 reads MDHEN; CDR2 reads SYDVKM. The CDR3 extends over 16 amino acids. Trimming pared 3 bases from V and 0 bases from J, leaving 14 bases between. CDR3 residues: CASSFLRGTVNTEAFF. The CDR3 region has the DNA TGTGCCAGCAGTTTTCTCCGGGGGACTGTGAACACTGAAGCTTTCTTT.

The chain employs TRBV3-1 (or the pseudogene TRBV3-2) and TRBJ2-7, with D maybe TRBD2 (6 bases). This CDR3 spans 14 amino acids. Germline CDR1 and CDR2: LGHDT and YNNKEL (reference sequence). Between the trimmed V and J ends, which lost 0 bases and 6 bases, there was a span of 12 bases. The CDR3, as DNA: TGTGCCAGCAGCCAAGAGGTGGGCGGGGCCGAGCAGTACTTC. This codes for CASSQEVGGAEQYF.

The chain uses TRBV7-2 and TRBJ2-1, with D possibly matching TRBD2 (7 bases). The CDR3 extends over 15 amino acids. The germline V and J ends were trimmed by 5 bases and 6 bases, with 17 bases remaining between them. Germline CDR1 is SGHTA and CDR2 is FQGNSA. The CDR3 reads CASSLRGGAGNEQFF. For the CDR3, the DNA is TGTGCCAGCAGCCTTCGCGGGGGCGCCGGCAATGAGCAGTTCTTC.

V gene TRBV29-1 combines with J gene TRBJ1-1; D not resolved. CDR1 SQVTM and CDR2 ANQGSEA come from the germline V gene. The CDR3 length is 12 residues. Trimming removed 6 bases at V and 4 bases at J, with 12 bases between. The CDR3 loop reads CSVPKFGTEAFF. The CDR3 DNA reads as TGCAGCGTCCCTAAGTTCGGCACTGAAGCTTTCTTT.

V and J are TRBV5-1 and TRBJ1-4; D gene uncertain. This CDR3 spans 15 amino acids. The germline V gene encodes CDR1 SGHRS and CDR2 YFSETQ. V lost 1 base and J 3 bases, leaving 10 bases between the germline ends. The CDR3 nucleotides are TGCGCCAGCAGCTTGAATGGAGAAGCTAATGAAAAACTGTTTTTT. Translated, it gives CASSLNGEANEKLFF.

The V call is TRBV6-5, the J call TRBJ2-3; 12 positions agree with TRBD1. Germline CDR1 MNHEY, CDR2 SVGAGI. The CDR3 consists of 14 residues. J gave up 7 bases and V 4 bases, and 3 bases lay outside the gene matches. CDR3 bases: TGTGCCAGCAGTTGGGACAGGGGGCGAAATACGCAGTATTTT. Translating it yields CASSWDRGRNTQYF.

CDR3 region: CASSHFTGHTYNEQFF. The CDR3 DNA sequence: TGTGCCAGCAGTCATTTTACAGGGCATACCTACAATGAGCAGTTCTTC. The chain links TRBV14 to TRBJ2-1; maybe TRBD1 (6 bases). V lost 6 bases to trimming and J lost 2 bases, with 17 bases between them. This CDR3 has 16 residues. Germline V lookup: CDR1 SGHDN, CDR2 FVKESK.

The rearrangement uses TRBV7-2 and TRBJ1-6, with a possible D match to TRBD1 (5 bases). There are 17 residues in the CDR3. From germline, CDR1 is SGHTA and CDR2 FQGNSA. Trimming cost V 5 bases and J 4 bases, with 18 bases left between them. As DNA, the CDR3 is TGTGCCAGCAGCCCCGCGGGGCTCATCTTTTATAATTCACCCCTCCACTTT. Its protein product is CASSPAGLIFYNSPLHF.

The chain recombines TRBV6-5 with TRBJ2-7, with 8 bases identical to TRBD2. The CDR3 runs 16 residues. With V trimmed by 0 bases and J by 3 bases, 7 bases remained unmatched. CDR1 is MNHEY, CDR2 SVGAGI, per germline. CDR3: CASSYSKTGLVYEQYF. As DNA, the CDR3 is TGTGCCAGCAGTTACTCGAAGACGGGACTAGTCTACGAGCAGTACTTC.

The chain employs TRBV27 and TRBJ1-2, with D maybe TRBD1 (5 bases). The V gene's germline CDR1 is MNHEY and CDR2 SMNVEV (reference sequence). Trimming removed 7 bases at V and 6 bases at J, with 18 bases between. The CDR3 sequence is 14 residues long. The CDR3 sequence: CASTPVGGVDGYTF. CDR3 DNA: TGTGCCAGCACTCCGGTCGGGGGGGTAGATGGCTACACCTTC.

The CDR3, as DNA: TGTGCCAGCAGCCAAGATAACAGAGCCGGGGAGCTGTTTTTT. Residues: CASSQDNRAGELFF. The chain employs TRBV3-1 (or the pseudogene TRBV3-2) and TRBJ2-2; D is unclear. V was shortened by 0 bases and J by 6 bases, with 8 bases between the two germline ends. The CDR3 loop spans 14 amino acids. Germline lookup yields CDR1 LGHDT and CDR2 YNNKEL (reference sequence).

This clone was seen only a few times. V gene TRBV6-6 combines with J gene TRBJ2-3; no clear D gene. This CDR3 comprises 16 residues. V was clipped by 3 bases and J by 0 bases, with 13 bases between them. The germline V gene has CDR1 MNHNY and CDR2 SVGAGI (reference sequence). The CDR3 loop reads CASSYRGRASTDTQYF. In nucleotides, the CDR3 is TGTGCCAGCAGTTATCGTGGGCGCGCTAGCACAGATACGCAGTATTTT.

The J gene is TRBJ2-7, the V gene TRBV2, with 7 bases matching TRBD1. The V gene's germline CDR1 is SNHLY and CDR2 FYNNEI. The CDR3 runs 16 residues. V dropped 3 bases and J dropped 5; count of bases not matched to a gene: 13. In DNA, the CDR3 is TGTGCCAGCAGTGACCCTAGACAGGGAATTATGCACGAGCAGTACTTC. It translates to CASSDPRQGIMHEQYF.

The chain joins TRBV29-1 to TRBJ1-2; the D is unclear. Germline values: CDR1 SQVTM, CDR2 ANQGSEA. Deletions cut 4 bases from V and 6 bases from J, with 3 bases between. This CDR3 has 9 amino acids. The CDR3 spells CSVADGYTF. CDR3 in DNA: TGCAGCGTTGCGGATGGCTACACCTTC.

This clone was seen only a few times. The chain has TRBV2 and TRBJ2-1, with TRBD2 matching over 9 bases. The CDR3 covers 15 residues. The V segment lost 6 bases and the J segment 5 bases; nucleotides outside the gene matches: 8. CDR1 is SNHLY, CDR2 FYNNEI, per germline. The CDR3 region is CASSLQGTSNNEQFF. In nucleotides, the CDR3 is TGTGCCAGCAGCTTACAGGGGACTAGCAACAATGAGCAGTTCTTC.

This rearrangement joins TRBV19 to TRBJ1-6; D might be TRBD1 (6 bases). Germline V gives CDR1 LNHDA, CDR2 SQIVND (reference sequence). The CDR3 loop spans 14 amino acids. V was cut by 9 bases and J by 0 bases, with 9 bases left in between. CDR3 nucleotide sequence: TGTGCCAGCGGACAGCACTCCTATAATTCACCCCTCCACTTT. It translates to CASGQHSYNSPLHF.